These 30 T cell receptor beta chains share one sample of origin, sequenced in a study of identical twins. Using its own MiXCR run on the 5' RACE reads, TCRdb lists one record per CDR3 protein. The sample lists 690,000 or so distinct CDR3 sequences, 8.6% occurring once. Separately, the same data were catalogued under a study of yellow fever vaccine responses in identical twins.

Source material: PBMCs. The receptors were sampled from a woman in her late teens or twenties in good health.

This clonotype was found many times. The rearrangement joins TRBV5-1 to TRBJ2-1; 11 bases are a match to TRBD2. The ends lost 3 bases at V and 4 bases at J; junction bases unmatched: 3. Germline CDR1 and CDR2: SGHRS and YFSETQ. This CDR3 is built from 15 residues. The CDR3 coding sequence is TGCGCCAGCAGCTCGACTAGCGGGGCATACAATGAGCAGTTCTTC. Protein sequence: CASSSTSGAYNEQFF.

J is TRBJ2-1 and V is TRBV7-9; 8 nucleotides agree with TRBD2. Germline V lookup: CDR1 SEHNR, CDR2 FQNEAQ (reference sequence). The CDR3 is 14 residues long. V gave up 10 bases and J gave up 5 bases; unmatched junction bases: 10. The CDR3 DNA reads as TGTGCCATCGGACGGGGGGGGCCGAACAATGAGCAGTTCTTC. This sequence encodes CAIGRGGPNNEQFF.

The chain carries TRBV7-2 and TRBJ2-7, with 7 bases aligning to TRBD2. CDR3 size: 14 residues. J lost 7 bases, V lost 4 bases, and 10 bases had no gene match. CDR1 SGHTA and CDR2 FQGNSA come from the germline V gene. CDR3 in amino acids: CASSSVAGAQEQYF. CDR3 nucleotides: TGTGCCAGCAGCTCCGTTGCGGGAGCACAGGAGCAGTACTTC.

This clonotype was recorded only once. Likely a read error: the CDR3 ends without its conserved phenylalanine or tryptophan. The V and J genes are TRBV6-5 and TRBJ2-7, with TRBD2 matching 9 bases. Germline values: CDR1 MNHEY, CDR2 SVGAGI. The CDR3 contains 14 residues. After removal of 6 bases from V and 3 bases from J, the junction contained 6 bases not matched to a gene. This CDR3 reads CASRLAGASYEQYL. DNA of the CDR3: TGTGCCAGCAGGTTAGCGGGGGCGAGCTACGAGCAGTACCTC.

This clonotype was found many times. The CDR3 reads CASSLSGSGNTIYF. The CDR3 nucleotides read TGCGCCAGCAGCTTGAGCGGATCCGGAAACACCATATATTTT. The chain combines TRBV5-1 with TRBJ1-3; D not resolved. V lost 1 base, J lost 4 bases, and 9 bases lay in between. The CDR3 length is 14 residues. Germline CDR1 and CDR2: SGHRS and YFSETQ. The full variable domain, rest sourced from reference TRBV5-1 and TRBJ1-3, is KAGVTQTPRYLIKTRGQQVTLSCSPISGHRSVSWYQQTPGQGLQFLFEYFSETQRNKGNFPGRFSGRQFSNSRSEMNVSTLELGDSALYLCASSLSGSGNTIYFGEGSWLTVV.

This clonotype was seen ten or more times. J is TRBJ2-2 and V is TRBV10-3; possibly TRBD1 or TRBD2 for D (7 bases each). With 4 bases removed from V and 5 bases from J, the gap between germline ends came to 23 bases. The CDR3 is made up of 18 amino acids. The germline gives CDR1 ENHRY, CDR2 SYGVKD. CDR3 loop: CAISVSGQLAGATGELFF. CDR3 nucleotides: TGTGCCATCAGTGTATCGGGACAGCTGGCGGGAGCGACCGGGGAGCTGTTTTTT.

The gene calls are TRBV19 and TRBJ2-1; D gene unclear. This CDR3 contains 15 residues. Germline lookup yields CDR1 LNHDA and CDR2 SQIVND (reference sequence). V was pared by 2 bases and J by 0 bases, with 8 bases between. In nucleotides, the CDR3 is TGTGCCAGTAGTATATACAGAGTCTCCTACAATGAGCAGTTCTTC. As protein: CASSIYRVSYNEQFF.

This clonotype was recorded at least ten times. The rearrangement links TRBV15 to TRBJ2-4; a weak D match, TRBD1 (5 bases). The CDR3 extends over 15 amino acids. CDR1 and CDR2 from the germline V gene are LNHNV and YYDKDF (reference sequence). V dropped 0 bases and J dropped 3 bases, with 9 bases sitting between them. The CDR3 reads CATSREGVHKNIQYF. The CDR3 DNA sequence: TGTGCCACCAGCAGAGAAGGGGTACACAAAAACATTCAGTACTTC.

The chain has TRBV11-2 and TRBJ2-1, with 10 nucleotides matching TRBD2. The CDR3 has 18 amino acids. Germline V gene lookup returns CDR1 SGHAT and CDR2 FQNNGV. V was clipped by 5 bases and J by 6 bases; unmatched bases: 16. In nucleotides, the CDR3 is TGTGCCAGCAGCGCTGGCCGAAAGCCTAGCGGGAGTCCCAATGAGCAGTTCTTC. It specifies CASSAGRKPSGSPNEQFF.

The chain uses TRBV4-1 and TRBJ2-1; D not certain. Deletions cut 0 bases from V and 9 bases from J, with 18 bases between. The CDR3 is 16 amino acids. Germline V gene data show CDR1 as MGHRA and CDR2 as YSYEKL. CDR3: CASSQDQVVRVREQFF. In nucleotides, the CDR3 is TGCGCCAGCAGCCAAGATCAAGTAGTCCGGGTGCGTGAGCAGTTCTTC.

This clonotype was picked up a small number of times. One end of the junction varies from germline; a read error may be responsible. This chain uses TRBV7-7 with TRBJ2-2; D gene uncertain. The CDR3 runs to 18 residues. Germline V gives CDR1 SSHAT, CDR2 FNYEAQ (reference sequence). The CDR3 is CASSPEPFGDRNTGELFF. The CDR3 nucleotides are TGTGCTAGCAGCCCCGAACCTTTTGGGGATCGCAACACCGGGGAGCTGTTTTTT.

This clonotype has more than one count but fewer than ten. The chain is built from TRBV7-6 and TRBJ2-3; 9 bases are shared with TRBD2. From germline, CDR1 is SGHVS and CDR2 FNYEAQ. The ends lost 0 bases at V and 2 bases at J; junction bases unmatched: 9. The CDR3 has 18 amino acids. The CDR3 is CASSLARWGLALTDTQYF. In DNA, the CDR3 is TGTGCCAGCAGCTTAGCGCGTTGGGGACTAGCCCTCACAGATACGCAGTATTTT.

The chain recombines TRBV6-2 or TRBV6-3 with TRBJ2-1; 9 nucleotides match TRBD2. Trimming cost V 2 bases and J 10 bases; bases outside gene matches: 15. CDR3 length equals 17 residues. The germline gives CDR1 MNHEY, CDR2 SVGEGT. The CDR3 nucleotides read TGTGCCAGCAGTTACAGGGGAACGGGACTAGCAAAAGGGGAGCAGTTCTTC. It is translated as CASSYRGTGLAKGEQFF.

This rearrangement joins TRBV3-1 to TRBJ2-3; D uncertain. The germline V and J ends were trimmed by 1 base and 4 bases, with 6 bases remaining between them. The CDR3 sequence is 13 residues long. From germline, CDR1 is LGHDT and CDR2 YNNKEL (reference sequence). CDR3 amino acids: CASSQVNSDTQYF. The CDR3 DNA sequence: TGTGCCAGCAGCCAAGTAAACTCAGATACGCAGTATTTT.

The V gene is TRBV6-1, the J gene TRBJ2-5; 10 bases map to TRBD2. Trimming at V came to 8 bases and at J to 2 bases, leaving 5 bases not matched to a gene. The length of the CDR3 is 14 residues. The germline gives CDR1 MNHNS, CDR2 SASEGT. The CDR3 loop is CASGGLAVQETQYF. Written as DNA, the CDR3 is TGTGCCAGCGGTGGACTAGCGGTACAAGAGACCCAGTACTTC.

The chain joins TRBV3-1 to TRBJ2-7; 9 bases fit TRBD2. Trimming cost V 11 bases and J 0 bases; bases outside gene matches: 20. The germline CDR1 and CDR2 sequences are LGHDT and YNNKEL (reference sequence). The CDR3 extends over 18 amino acids. CDR3: CASCHPPGFSGGSYEQYF. CDR3 nucleotide sequence: TGTGCCTCCTGCCACCCTCCAGGGTTTAGCGGGGGCTCCTACGAGCAGTACTTC.

The rearrangement links TRBV2 to TRBJ2-7, with a tentative D call TRBD2 (6 bases). There are 16 residues in the CDR3. Per the germline V gene, CDR1 is SNHLY and CDR2 is FYNNEI. Trimming took 3 bases from V and 2 from J, leaving 17 bases between them. CDR3 DNA: TGTGCCAGCAGTGATGCCGTCGGGGGTTTTGCCTACGAGCAGTACTTC. Its translation: CASSDAVGGFAYEQYF.

At least ten counts were recorded for this clonotype. This rearrangement joins TRBV29-1 to TRBJ2-7; 8 bases map to TRBD2. V trimming: 4 bases; J trimming: 3 bases; junction bases outside the gene matches: 8. The germline V gene encodes CDR1 SQVTM and CDR2 ANQGSEA. CDR3 size: 14 residues. The DNA for the CDR3 is TGCAGCGTTGTCGGACTAGCAGATAACTACGAGCAGTACTTC. It codes for CSVVGLADNYEQYF.

This clonotype was seen a few times. The gene calls are TRBV2 and TRBJ2-1; D could derive from TRBD1 or TRBD2 (6 bases each). The V end was cut by 7 bases, the J end by 5 bases, with 9 bases between. The length of the CDR3 is 12 residues. Looked up from germline, CDR1 is SNHLY and CDR2 is FYNNEI. The CDR3 loop reads CASMRGDNEQFF. DNA of the CDR3: TGTGCCAGCATGAGGGGGGACAATGAGCAGTTCTTC.

This clonotype was found a few times. The CDR3 sequence is CASSRRVINSPLHF. The CDR3 DNA reads as TGTGCCAGCAGTCGCAGGGTAATCAATTCACCCCTCCACTTT. The chain carries TRBV6-1 and TRBJ1-6, with a possible D match to TRBD1 (5 bases). Trimming cost V 5 bases and J 7 bases, with 12 bases left between them. The germline V gene has CDR1 MNHNS and CDR2 SASEGT. The CDR3 has 14 residues.

The V and J genes are TRBV9 and TRBJ2-3; possibly TRBD2 for D (7 bases). V lost 4 bases and J 1 base, leaving 16 bases between the germline ends. Germline-derived CDR1 and CDR2 are SGDLS and YYNGEE. CDR3 length: 16 amino acids. CDR3 loop: CASSPRGAGRTDTQYF. The CDR3 nucleotides read TGTGCCAGCAGCCCCCGGGGGGCGGGACGCACAGATACGCAGTATTTT.

This clonotype was seen ten or more times. V is TRBV7-4 and J is TRBJ2-2, with 10 nucleotides matching TRBD2. In germline, CDR1 is SGHVT, CDR2 SQSDAQ. V shed 6 bases and J 4 bases; nucleotides not matched to a gene: 14. This CDR3 spans 18 amino acids. CDR3 nucleotides: TGTGCCAGCAGTTTTGGGTTTAGCGGGGGGCAAAGCACCGGGGAGCTGTTTTTT. It encodes CASSFGFSGGQSTGELFF.

This clonotype was picked up a small number of times. This chain joins TRBV20-1 and TRBJ2-1, with TRBD2 identical over 9 bases. With V trimmed by 8 bases and J by 8 bases, 10 bases remained unmatched. This CDR3 is built from 13 residues. The germline gives CDR1 DFQATT, CDR2 SNEGSKA (reference sequence). CDR3 in DNA: TGCAGTACCAGATGGCGGGGGGGCCATGAGCAGTTCTTC. It yields the protein CSTRWRGGHEQFF.

This clonotype was seen at least ten times. CDR3 region: CATSRINEKLFF. The CDR3, as DNA: TGTGCCACCAGCAGGATTAATGAAAAACTGTTTTTT. The V call is TRBV15, the J call TRBJ1-4; D gene unclear. V lost 3 bases to trimming and J lost 4 bases, with 3 bases between them. Germline assignment: CDR1 LNHNV and CDR2 YYDKDF (reference sequence). The length of the CDR3 is 12 residues.

The V call is TRBV20-1, the J call TRBJ2-1; 9 nucleotides line up with TRBD2. This CDR3 is 15 amino acids long. J was trimmed by 4 bases and V by 3 bases; bases with no gene match: 7. Germline loops: CDR1 DFQATT, CDR2 SNEGSKA (reference sequence). The DNA for the CDR3 is TGCAGTGCTAGCTCGGGGCGGGGGGGGTACAATGAGCAGTTCTTC. Translating gives CSASSGRGGYNEQFF.

This clonotype was observed a few times. The V and J genes are TRBV5-1 and TRBJ2-1; 8 bases map to TRBD1. CDR3 size: 15 residues. From germline, CDR1 is SGHRS and CDR2 YFSETQ. With V trimmed by 4 bases and J by 7 bases, 10 bases remained unmatched. The CDR3 nucleotides are TGCGCCAGCAGCCCTACGACAGGGGTGGTGAATGAGCAGTTCTTC. As protein: CASSPTTGVVNEQFF. Together with reference TRBV5-1 and TRBJ2-1, the CDR3 gives the full variable domain: KAGVTQTPRYLIKTRGQQVTLSCSPISGHRSVSWYQQTPGQGLQFLFEYFSETQRNKGNFPGRFSGRQFSNSRSEMNVSTLELGDSALYLCASSPTTGVVNEQFFGPGTRLTVL.

This clonotype was seen many times. The rearrangement joins TRBV7-9 to TRBJ2-1; TRBD2 matches at 12 bases. Germline V CDR1 and CDR2: SEHNR, FQNEAQ (reference sequence). The CDR3 length is 15 residues. J was trimmed by 15 bases and V by 0 bases; bases with no gene match: 9. Here the CDR3 DNA reads TGTGCCAGCAGCTTAGCGTCTAGCGGGGGGGCCAAGAGGTTCTTC. Protein product: CASSLASSGGAKRFF.

This clonotype was seen only a few times. This chain links TRBV29-1 with TRBJ1-2; D gene unclear. The CDR3 runs 13 residues. In germline, CDR1 is SQVTM, CDR2 ANQGSEA. The germline V and J ends were trimmed by 4 bases and 2 bases, with 11 bases remaining between them. CDR3 sequence reads: CSVAPTLNYGYTF. CDR3 nucleotide sequence: TGCAGCGTTGCCCCGACACTGAACTATGGCTACACCTTC.

This clonotype occurred many times. The chain joins TRBV27 to TRBJ2-7, with D perhaps assigned TRBD1 or TRBD2 (5 bases each). V lost 8 bases, J lost 3 bases, and 17 bases lay in between. Looked up from germline, CDR1 is MNHEY and CDR2 is SMNVEV (reference sequence). The length of the CDR3 is 14 residues. CDR3 residues: CASGPWDQVYEQYF. CDR3 bases: TGTGCCAGCGGACCCTGGGACCAAGTCTACGAGCAGTACTTC.

This clonotype has ten or more counts. The rearrangement links TRBV28 to TRBJ2-2; possibly TRBD1 or TRBD2 for D (5 bases each). Deletions cut 7 bases from V and 0 bases from J, with 12 bases between. The CDR3 is 15 residues long. Germline V lookup: CDR1 MDHEN, CDR2 SYDVKM. CDR3 coding DNA: TGTGCCAGCAAACCGGGACCGACGAACACCGGGGAGCTGTTTTTT. The encoded protein is CASKPGPTNTGELFF.